Sequencing of this T cell receptor (beta chain) was carried out in a study of T cell responses to AZD1222 COVID-19 vaccine. The CDR3 has 13 amino acids. Trimming left V 1 base short and J 1 base short, with 5 bases between. The germline CDR1 and CDR2 sequences are LGHDT and YNNKEL (reference sequence). TCRdb's table, derived via immunoSEQ multiplex PCR, lists solely in-frame clones and lacks some. Found here are roughly 150,000 clones, 80% to 95% of them singletons; the top ten hold roughly 3.7%. V is TRBV3-1 (or the pseudogene TRBV3-2) and J is TRBJ2-7, with no clear D. This TCR came from an adult in good health. The sample here was peripheral blood, taken on day 0 of AZD1222 vaccination. CDR3 bases: TGTGCCAGCAGCCAAGCGGTTTCCTACGAGCAGTACTTC. This sequence encodes CASSQAVSYEQYF.